This entry concerns a single TCR beta chain. Its antigen remains unidentified. V was clipped by 6 bases and J by 4 bases, with 15 bases between them. The CDR3 runs 14 residues. Germline values: CDR1 MNHNS, CDR2 SASEGT. Not a single patient had been given any form of treatment at any point before undergoing thyroid surgery. This entry belongs to a study of metastatic and nonmetastatic thyroid tumors. Study-wide background: Malignant thyroid and benign thyroid patients provided blood and tumor or nodule tissue whose repertoires were compared.

The authors' processing: Building a distant-metastasis classifier for papillary thyroid cancer drew on CDR3 differences across clinicopathological groups. TCRdb re-processed the PCR reads through MiXCR. TCRdb's processing, not the authors' own work, is the source of the V and J calls. The sample lists under 25,000 clones, roughly 20% occurring once. Whole-study results and caveats: In blood and tumor, TCR beta diversity was reportedly significantly higher in malignant thyroid tumors than in benign nodules.

The chain couples TRBV6-1 to TRBJ1-1; D is perhaps TRBD1 (5 bases). This receptor was obtained from a female donor with papillary thyroid cancer or a benign thyroid nodule (not recorded which). Some clones in this sample may be carry-over from other donors' samples. Source material: adjacent normal tissue. The DNA for the CDR3 is TGTGCCAGCAGCTCTAAGGCCAGGGCCACTGAAGCTTTCTTT. As protein: CASSSKARATEAFF.